This T cell receptor (beta chain) was captured by sequencing in a study of vaccination and CD4 T cells after COVID-19 (dated by TCRdb to between 2021 and 2024). Concerning the study at large: SARS-CoV-2 positivity had been established in the convalescent patients by nasal swab PCR, and mild disease was recorded in roughly 10 of these patients and severe disease in one. The convalescent cohort comprised six males and four females, including two Hispanic individuals, seven Caucasians, two Asians and one multiracial person. Participants got two doses of the Pfizer-BioNTech BNT162b2 vaccine (n=8) or two doses of the Moderna mRNA-1273 vaccine (n=2). Post-COVID blood samples were collected from convalescent patients a median of about 92 days after diagnosis, with a range of about 30 to 161 days. The time from the second vaccine dose to post-vaccine blood sampling had a median of around 72 days and ranged from about 12 to 241 days. For stimulating the cultures, overlapping spike peptide pools were used, derived from SARS-CoV-2 as well as from the common cold coronaviruses HCoV-NL63, HCoV-OC43 and HCoV-229E. In control cultures, a CEFX viral epitope pool was used as positive control, an HIV-1 Nef peptide pool was used as negative control, or no peptide was added. In 9 to 11 COVID-19 convalescent patients and a handful of infection-naive healthy vaccine recipients, researchers compared the spike-specific CD4+ TCR repertoire from before mRNA vaccination with the repertoire from after.

What the research found in general, with its limitations: An increase in the median number of SARS-CoV-2-reactive clonotypes from approximately 20 after infection to some 40 after vaccination was observed, but the change was not found to be significant. Relatively few convalescent patients were included in the study, and early timepoints after natural infection were not analyzed. In convalescent patients, a median around 85% of post-vaccine SARS-CoV-2-reactive clones were detected only after vaccination, and vaccine-specific priming was suggested by this finding. Of the vaccine-specific clones in convalescent patients, 304 of 307, or nearly all, reacted only to SARS-CoV-2 spike and did not cross-react with common cold coronaviruses.

Per the publication, the treatment or condition label means: approximately nine-day PBMC culture with coronavirus spike peptide pools or control peptides (ViraFEST assay). The ViraFEST assay, used in the study, expanded antigen-specific T cells with peptide pools and then identified the expanded clonotypes through TCR sequencing. The positive SARS-CoV-2 PCR tests of the convalescent patients were dated from March to December 2020, before the Alpha, Beta and Delta variants emerged in the United States. Each well held some 2 million PBMCs cultured with roughly 9.2 ug/ml peptide pools in IMDM containing around 5% human AB serum and around 9 IU/ml IL-2. Half of the culture medium was replaced with fresh IL-2-containing medium on days 3 and 7. CD4+ T cells were isolated after approximately 10 days of culture through negative selection using the EasySep CD4+ T cell isolation kit. PBMCs were separated from whole blood using Ficoll-Paque Plus gradient centrifugation and then either used fresh or cryopreserved at -140C. Each culture condition was generally run in triplicate wells.

Receptor amplification or capture employed PCR. DNA from cultured CD4+ T cells underwent TCR sequencing with the Oncomine TCR Beta short-read assay at the Johns Hopkins FTIC core. The QIAamp micro DNA kit was used to extract genomic DNA from the cultured CD4+ T cells. Oncomine TCR Beta libraries from cultured CD4+ T cells were pooled with unique dual indexes and sequenced on an Illumina iSeq 100. The study's processing was this. Non-productive sequences were removed, and CDR3s not starting with C, not ending with F or W, or shorter than 7 amino acids were discarded. Antigen-specific clonotypes were identified with the MANAFEST web application by comparing peptide-stimulated wells with reference and other culture wells. For a clone to be called positive, the clone needed an FDR below 0.05, an odds ratio above 5, and a productive frequency above 0.1% in at least two of three replicate wells. Cross-reactive clonotypes were defined as significantly expanded in both SARS-CoV-2 spike wells and at least one common cold coronavirus spike condition. CDR3 homology was assessed with Levenshtein distances (stringdist) and unrooted phylogenetic trees (ape) in R version 3.6.1. TCRdb redid the processing of the public reads, applying fastp at Q25 and MiXCR, and retained in-frame beta chains. CDR3 protein duplicates are merged, each entry listing the most common genes and DNA. The V and J calls, along with clone size, are taken from TCRdb and not from the paper's own processing. This sample has about 21,000 distinct CDR3 sequences in its table, and about 39% of those were observed once. The top ten clonotypes cover approximately 5.3% of the sample.

With regard to this clonotype: Its antigen is currently not known. No per-base quality is available; no much larger clone lies one base away.

Reading the germline V gene gives CDR1 MGHDK and CDR2 SYGVNS. Deletion took 7 bases off V and 5 bases off J, with a span of 11 bases between the germline ends. Its CDR3 holds 12 amino acids, cysteine through phenylalanine. Just CDR3 DNA is preserved here, 36 bases in frame from base 1. The clonotype was recovered from a human donor who had recovered from COVID-19. The sequences come from CD4+ T cells from blood, cultured in vitro, collected before SARS-CoV-2 vaccination. The sequence is built from TRBV25-1 and TRBJ1-1; D gene: possibly TRBD1, on 6 matching bases. CDR3 region: CASKGGRTEAFF. The DNA sequence reads TGTGCCAGCAAGGGGGGGAGGACTGAAGCTTTCTTT.